The T cell receptor (beta chain) under discussion was sequenced for a study of Graves' ophthalmopathy and Graves' hyperthyroidism. This clonotype was picked up many times. Its antigen remains unknown. Those donors who had ophthalmopathy presented with moderate-to-severe activity, a CAS of ≥3, a NOSPECS of ≥4 and a duration under 3 months. The study excluded patients with other autoimmune diseases, uncontrolled infections, pregnancy or lactation. The evidence that diagnosis relied on was clinical symptoms, serum thyroxine, TRAb, thyroid ultrasound and orbital computed tomography. Study-wide findings and caveats: Stable hyperthyroidism and ophthalmopathy were told apart by a 13-signature model, which achieved about 88% sensitivity and around 77% specificity.

Amplification of TCR beta CDR3 regions used RNA transcripts. In the first round, RT-PCR was carried out with HTBI primers, and a multiplex PCR formed the second round. TCRdb processed the multiplex PCR reads anew with MiXCR; each CDR3 protein has one entry. The sample comprises about 640,000 distinct CDR3 sequences, over 40% of which are singletons, and 3.3% rests with the top ten. Sequenced: peripheral blood. The sequence was collected from an adult man with Graves' ophthalmopathy.

The CDR3 is CASSDPGNTIYF. The CDR3 coding sequence is TGTGCCAGCAGCGATCCTGGAAACACCATATATTTT. The chain links TRBV9 to TRBJ1-3, with D hard to call. The V and J ends lost 3 bases and 2 bases respectively, with 3 bases between them. The CDR3 totals 12 residues. CDR1 and CDR2 (germline): SGDLS, YYNGEE.